Listed here is a single T cell receptor beta chain. Its antigen is not known. Trimming took off 5 bases at V and 4 bases at J, with 18 bases between the two ends. Germline V gene lookup returns CDR1 LGHNA and CDR2 YSLEER. The CDR3 is made up of 16 amino acids. Cultured CD4+ T cells had their DNA profiled by the Oncomine TCR Beta short-read assay. Using its own MiXCR run on the PCR reads, TCRdb lists one record per CDR3 protein. The sample lists roughly 9,600 distinct CDR3 sequences; approximately 25% were seen once. The treatment here: approximately 9-day PBMC culture with coronavirus spike peptide pools or control peptides (ViraFEST assay). This entry is derived from a study of vaccination and CD4 T cells after COVID-19.

The specimen comprised CD4+ T cells from blood, cultured in vitro, sampled after SARS-CoV-2 vaccination. The V gene is TRBV4-3, the J gene TRBJ1-3; TRBD1 might be the D (5 bases). The clonotype was recovered from a human donor who had recovered from COVID-19. This CDR3 is CASSSAGQPPGNTIYF. In nucleotides, the CDR3 is TGCGCCAGCAGCTCCGCGGGGCAGCCCCCGGGAAACACCATATATTTT.